This entry describes one T cell receptor (beta chain). The repertoire was sequenced with immunoSEQ multiplex PCR; TCRdb's copy has only in-frame clones and lacks some. The data show around 92,000 clones, about 86% seen once. This sample is drawn from a study of blood T cell repertoires in COVID-19. Germline-derived CDR1 and CDR2 are LGHDT and YNNKEL (reference sequence). With 5 bases removed from V and 5 bases from J, the gap between germline ends came to 7 bases. CDR3 length: 12 amino acids. This chain links TRBV3-1 (or the pseudogene TRBV3-2) with TRBJ1-5; D perhaps matches TRBD1 (5 bases). Sequenced: peripheral blood. The receptor was derived from a woman aged 55 to 70 in a cohort sampled during active or convalescent COVID-19. The CDR3: CASSAQDQPQHF. CDR3 bases: TGTGCCAGCAGCGCACAGGATCAGCCCCAGCATTTT.